The text below deals with one T cell receptor beta chain. Germline loops: CDR1 LGHNA, CDR2 YSLEER. The CDR3 runs 16 residues. Trimming cost V 5 bases and J 7 bases; bases outside gene matches: 15. This entry is derived from a study of T cell repertoires and HLA-DP antigens. After about 16 days, CD4+ cells were restimulated roughly 24 h with the same allogeneic DPB1. Cells were stimulated with HeLa cells transduced with HLA-DPA1/DPB1, HLA-DM, invariant chain and CD80. Method: immunoSEQ multiplex PCR; TCRdb's copy keeps in-frame clones and lacks some. This table holds about 2,500 clones, roughly 70% found once.

The gene calls are TRBV4-3 and TRBJ2-7; 9 nucleotides match TRBD1. Sequenced sample: CD137- CD4+ T cells from cultured PBMCs. The receptor's source is a man aged 60 to 75 in good health and CMV-seronegative. This CDR3 is CASSRGQGGTSGEQYF. CDR3 sequence (DNA): TGCGCCAGCAGCAGGGGACAGGGAGGAACCTCGGGGGAGCAGTACTTC.